This T cell receptor (beta chain) was recovered during a study of shared clonotypes between healthy human individuals. The V gene lost 1 base and the J gene lost 7 bases, with 14 bases spanning the gap. Germline V CDR1 and CDR2: MGHRA, YSYEKL. The CDR3 runs to 16 residues. This clone has just a few counts. Data came from immunoSEQ multiplex PCR; TCRdb stores just in-frame clones and leaves some out. Of about 980,000 clones detected, less than 85% appear once; the ten largest clones hold about 1.5%. The TCR sequence derives from a young man in good health. Source material: memory CD4+ T cells sorted from blood. Subset given: CD45RA-negative fraction. The V call is TRBV4-1, the J call TRBJ1-6; possibly TRBD1 for D (6 bases). The CDR3 DNA reads as TGCGCCAGCAGCCAAGTGGTAGGCGGGGGCAATTCACCCCTCCACTTT. Its translation is CASSQVVGGGNSPLHF.